Listed below are T cell receptor beta chains from one sample, sequenced in a study of technical replicates of blood from a few donors. TCRdb's table, derived via immunoSEQ multiplex PCR, lists solely in-frame clones and lacks some. The sample gives more than 65,000 clones, roughly 77% of which show up once; nearly 4% is in the top ten. The sequenced material came from PBMCs. These receptors were collected from a human donor in good health. Some clones in this sample may be carry-over from other donors' samples. The CDR3 runs from the conserved cysteine through the conserved F or W. The D gene is left open where the match is weak. Clone size is not always given. Where it is, it says once, few, many or a class for expanded clones.

. . TRBJ1-1 TRBV4-2 15 CASSQDQTGRWEAFF TGTGCCAGCAGCCAAGATCAAACAGGCCGGTGGGAAGCTTTCTTT
. . TRBJ2-6 TRBV6-6 15 CASSKQGSGANVLTF TGTGCCAGCAGTAAACAGGGCTCTGGGGCCAACGTCCTGACTTTC
TRBD1 . TRBJ1-2 TRBV12-5 13 CASGIQQGYGYTF TGTGCTAGTGGTATCCAACAGGGGTATGGCTACACCTTC
TRBD1 . TRBJ1-6 TRBV7-9 18 CASSPGQGYMVRNSPLHF TGTGCCAGCAGCCCGGGACAGGGGTACATGGTCCGAAATTCACCCCTCCACTTT
. . TRBJ1-2 TRBV5-1 17 CASSLGFRDSPNYGYTF TGCGCCAGCAGCTTAGGTTTTCGAGACAGCCCTAACTATGGCTACACCTTC
TRBD2 . TRBJ2-3 TRBV5-6 14 CASNRMGGTDTQYF TGTGCCAGCAACAGGATGGGGGGGACAGATACGCAGTATTTT
. . TRBJ2-7 TRBV18 16 CASSKTSSTASYEQYF TGTGCCAGCTCAAAGACTAGTTCTACGGCCTCCTACGAGCAGTACTTC
TRBD1 . TRBJ1-4 TRBV10-1 16 CASSEIWTGGNEKLFF TGCGCCAGCAGTGAGATTTGGACAGGGGGTAATGAAAAACTGTTTTTT
. . TRBJ2-7 TRBV23-1 16 CASSPPRRTALYEQYF TGCGCCAGCAGTCCACCCAGGCGGACAGCCCTCTACGAGCAGTACTTC
. . TRBJ1-1 TRBV7-2 15 CASSYQGFMNTEAFF TGTGCCAGCAGCTATCAGGGGTTCATGAACACTGAAGCTTTCTTT
. medium-sized TRBJ2-1 TRBV5-1 14 CASSSSGAYNEQFF TGCGCCAGCAGCTCCTCGGGAGCGTACAATGAGCAGTTCTTC
TRBD2 . TRBJ2-3 TRBV5-1 16 CASSSLAGGATDTQYF TGCGCCAGCAGCTCCCTAGCGGGAGGGGCCACAGATACGCAGTATTTT
TRBD1 few TRBJ2-1 TRBV29-1 11 CSLPTGGEQFF TGCAGCCTTCCCACAGGGGGAGAGCAGTTCTTC
. . TRBJ2-2 TRBV27 19 CASSHYGHRDTLNTGELFF TGTGCCAGCAGCCATTACGGGCACCGGGACACCCTAAACACCGGGGAGCTGTTTTTT
. . TRBJ1-2 TRBV5-1 13 CASSFDSGYGYTF TGCGCCAGCAGCTTTGATTCGGGTTATGGCTACACCTTC